This TCR beta chain was identified in a study of memory CD4+ T cells and cytomegalovirus serostatus. General observations from the study: A US-trained random forest predicted CMV serostatus with median AUC around 0.91.

CDR3 length: 17 residues. V was pared by 1 base and J by 8 bases, with 7 bases of the junction left unmatched. Germline lookup yields CDR1 SGHTA and CDR2 FQGNSA. The sort gate was single viable CD3+CD4+CD8-CD45RO+ cells for memory CD4+ T cells. After thawing, CD4+ T cells were positively selected. A remark on this clone: Its target is unknown.

Libraries were prepared by immunoSEQ multiplex PCR; TCRdb keeps only in-frame clonotypes and omits some of them. The sample has approximately 63,000 clones, over 70% seen once. Source material: memory CD4+ T cells from blood. This chain connects TRBV7-2 to TRBJ1-6; 11 bases match TRBD1. The source of this sequence is an adult in good health and CMV-seronegative. Some clones in this sample may be carry-over from other donors' samples. CDR3 nucleotides: TGTGCCAGCAGCTTAGGTTTATTGGGACAGGGGGATTCACCCCTCCACTTT. This sequence encodes CASSLGLLGQGDSPLHF.